Described below is a single T cell receptor beta chain sequence and its context. Antigen unknown. The data were obtained in a study of persistence of HIV-infected CD4 T cells. Cells were stimulated with CMV-infected fibroblast lysates at roughly 9.1 ug/mL. CD40L/CD69 double-negative CD45RO-high memory CD4+ T cells were collected. CD8-depleted PBMCs were stimulated 18 hours with anti-CD28/CD49d costimulation, CD40-blocking antibody and enfuvirtide. The libraries were made with immunoSEQ version 4 in survey mode. Sequenced by immunoSEQ multiplex PCR; TCRdb stores in-frame clones only, minus some. The sample yields roughly 35,000 clones, roughly 80% seen once. From germline, CDR1 is KGHSH and CDR2 LQKENI. The CDR3 consists of 16 residues. V was trimmed by 4 bases and J by 2 bases, leaving 16 bases between them.

V and J are TRBV18 and TRBJ2-3; the D is unclear. The clonotype was recovered from an adult man with HIV who was CMV-seropositive. Sample: CD4+ T cells sorted from PBMCs after roughly 17-hour stimulation, taken from a patient who received antiretroviral therapy. The DNA of the CDR3 is TGTGCCAGCTCACTGACTCGGACGGAGCACACAGATACGCAGTATTTT. It specifies CASSLTRTEHTDTQYF.